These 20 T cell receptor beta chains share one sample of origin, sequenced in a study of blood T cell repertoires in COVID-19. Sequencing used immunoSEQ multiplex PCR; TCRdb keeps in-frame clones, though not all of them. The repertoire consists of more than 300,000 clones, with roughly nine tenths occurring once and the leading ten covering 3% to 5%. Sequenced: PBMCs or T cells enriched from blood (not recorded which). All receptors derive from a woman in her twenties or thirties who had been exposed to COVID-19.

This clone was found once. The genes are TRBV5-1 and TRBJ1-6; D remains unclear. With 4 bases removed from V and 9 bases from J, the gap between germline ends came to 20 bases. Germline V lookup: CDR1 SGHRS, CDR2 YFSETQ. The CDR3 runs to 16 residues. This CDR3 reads CASSLGFQRNGSPLHF. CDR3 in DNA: TGCGCCAGCAGCCTAGGATTCCAGAGGAACGGTTCACCCCTCCACTTT.

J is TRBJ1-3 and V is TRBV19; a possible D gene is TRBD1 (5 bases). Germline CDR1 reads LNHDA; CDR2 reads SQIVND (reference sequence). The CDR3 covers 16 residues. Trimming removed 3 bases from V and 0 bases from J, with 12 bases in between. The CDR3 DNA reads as TGTGCCAGTAGTATCAAGGGGCCTTCCTCTGGAAACACCATATATTTT. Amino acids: CASSIKGPSSGNTIYF. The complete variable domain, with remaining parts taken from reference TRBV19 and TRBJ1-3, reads DGGITQSPKYLFRKEGQNVTLSCEQNLNHDAMYWYRQDPGQGLRLIYYSQIVNDFQKGDIAEGYSVSREKKESFPLTVTSAQKNPTAFYLCASSIKGPSSGNTIYFGEGSWLTVV.

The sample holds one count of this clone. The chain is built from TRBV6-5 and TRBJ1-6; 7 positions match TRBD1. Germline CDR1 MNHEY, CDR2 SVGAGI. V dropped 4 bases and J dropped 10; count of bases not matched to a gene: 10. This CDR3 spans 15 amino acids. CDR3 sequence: CASSSRQGLGSPLHF. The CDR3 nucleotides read TGTGCCAGCAGTTCACGACAGGGATTGGGGTCACCCCTCCACTTT.

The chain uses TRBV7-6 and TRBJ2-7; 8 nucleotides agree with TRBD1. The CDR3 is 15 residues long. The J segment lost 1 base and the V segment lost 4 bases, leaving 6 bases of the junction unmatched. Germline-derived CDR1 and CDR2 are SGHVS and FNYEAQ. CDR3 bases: TGTGCCAGCAGCTCCGGGACAGGTTCTTCCTACGAGCAGTACTTC. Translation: CASSSGTGSSYEQYF.

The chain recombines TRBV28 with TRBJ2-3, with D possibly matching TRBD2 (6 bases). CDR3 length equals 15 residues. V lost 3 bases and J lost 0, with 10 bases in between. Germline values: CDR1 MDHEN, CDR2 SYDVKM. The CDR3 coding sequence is TGTGCCAGCAGTTTGGTTGGGACTAGCACAGATACGCAGTATTTT. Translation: CASSLVGTSTDTQYF.

The chain's CDR3 is CASRPGQGAREQYF. CDR3 sequence (DNA): TGTGCCAGTAGACCGGGACAGGGGGCTCGGGAGCAGTACTTC. The rearrangement uses TRBV19 and TRBJ2-7, with 12 bases identical to TRBD1. This CDR3 contains 14 residues. The V segment lost 6 bases and the J segment 7 bases; nucleotides outside the gene matches: 7. Germline values: CDR1 LNHDA, CDR2 SQIVND (reference sequence).

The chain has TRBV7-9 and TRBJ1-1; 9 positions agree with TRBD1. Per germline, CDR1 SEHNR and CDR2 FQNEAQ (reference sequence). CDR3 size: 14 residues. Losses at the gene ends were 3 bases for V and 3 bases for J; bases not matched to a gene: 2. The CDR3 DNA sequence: TGTGCCAGCAGCTTCCGGGACAGGGACACTGAAGCTTTCTTT. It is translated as CASSFRDRDTEAFF.

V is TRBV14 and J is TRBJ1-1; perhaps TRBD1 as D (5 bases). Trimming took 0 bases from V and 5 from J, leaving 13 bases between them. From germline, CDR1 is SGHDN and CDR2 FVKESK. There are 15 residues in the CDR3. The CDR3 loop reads CASSQDVGRITEAFF. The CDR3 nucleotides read TGTGCCAGCAGCCAAGACGTGGGGCGCATAACTGAAGCTTTCTTT.

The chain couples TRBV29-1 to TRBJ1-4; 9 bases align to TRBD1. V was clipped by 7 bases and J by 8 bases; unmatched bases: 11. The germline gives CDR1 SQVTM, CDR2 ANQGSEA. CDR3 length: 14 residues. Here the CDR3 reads CSGWVGTGYEKLFF. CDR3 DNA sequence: TGCAGCGGGTGGGTCGGGACAGGGTACGAAAAACTGTTTTTT.

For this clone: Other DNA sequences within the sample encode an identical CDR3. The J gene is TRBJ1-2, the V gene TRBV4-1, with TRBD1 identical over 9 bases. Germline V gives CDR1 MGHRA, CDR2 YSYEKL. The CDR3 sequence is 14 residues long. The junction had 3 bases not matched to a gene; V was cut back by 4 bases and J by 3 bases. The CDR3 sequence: CASSPGQGDYGYTF. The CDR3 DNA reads TGCGCCAGCAGCCCGGGACAGGGTGACTATGGCTACACCTTC.

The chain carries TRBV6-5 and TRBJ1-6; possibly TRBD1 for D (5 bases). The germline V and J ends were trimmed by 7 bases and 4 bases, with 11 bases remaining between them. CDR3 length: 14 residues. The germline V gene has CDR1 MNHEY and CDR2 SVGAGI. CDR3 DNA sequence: TGTGCCAGCACCAGGGATGTGTATAATTCACCCCTCCACTTT. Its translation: CASTRDVYNSPLHF.

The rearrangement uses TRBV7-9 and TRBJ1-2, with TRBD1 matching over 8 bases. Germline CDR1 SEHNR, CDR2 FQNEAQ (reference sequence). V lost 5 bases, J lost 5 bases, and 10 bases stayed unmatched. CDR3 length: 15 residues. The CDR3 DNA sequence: TGTGCCAGCAGCCAGGGACAGGAGCGGTTTTATGGCTACACCTTC. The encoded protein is CASSQGQERFYGYTF. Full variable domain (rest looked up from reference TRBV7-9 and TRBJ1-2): DTGVSQNPRHKITKRGQNVTFRCDPISEHNRLYWYRQTLGQGPEFLTYFQNEAQLEKSRLLSDRFSAERPKGSFSTLEIQRTEQGDSAMYLCASSQGQERFYGYTFGSGTRLTVV.

CDR3 DNA sequence: TGTGCCAGCAGTGTTCTGCGGGGCCGGTGGCCCTATGGCTACACCTTC. Its translation is CASSVLRGRWPYGYTF. The V call is TRBV3-1 (or the pseudogene TRBV3-2), the J call TRBJ1-2; D may be TRBD1 (5 bases). Germline CDR1 and CDR2: LGHDT and YNNKEL (reference sequence). CDR3 length: 16 residues. The germline V and J ends were trimmed by 6 bases and 4 bases, with 21 bases remaining between them.

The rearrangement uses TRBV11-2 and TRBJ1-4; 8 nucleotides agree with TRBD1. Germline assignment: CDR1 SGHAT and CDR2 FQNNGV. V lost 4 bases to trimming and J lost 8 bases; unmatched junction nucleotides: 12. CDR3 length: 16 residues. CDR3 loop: CASSYSPGQGREKLFF. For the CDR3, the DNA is TGTGCCAGCAGCTATAGCCCCGGACAGGGTCGGGAAAAACTGTTTTTT.

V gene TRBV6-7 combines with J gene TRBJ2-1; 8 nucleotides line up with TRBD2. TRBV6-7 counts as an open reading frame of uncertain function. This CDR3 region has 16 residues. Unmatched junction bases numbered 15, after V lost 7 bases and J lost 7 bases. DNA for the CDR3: TGTGCCAGCACCGTCTTAGCGGGGTGGTCTTTTAATGAGCAGTTCTTC. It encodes CASTVLAGWSFNEQFF.

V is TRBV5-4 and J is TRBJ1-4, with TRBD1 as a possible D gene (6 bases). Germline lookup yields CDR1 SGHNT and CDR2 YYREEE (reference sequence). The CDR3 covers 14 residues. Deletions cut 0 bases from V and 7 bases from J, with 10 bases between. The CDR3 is CASSLAGASEKLFF. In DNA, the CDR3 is TGTGCCAGCAGCTTGGCAGGGGCGAGTGAAAAACTGTTTTTT.

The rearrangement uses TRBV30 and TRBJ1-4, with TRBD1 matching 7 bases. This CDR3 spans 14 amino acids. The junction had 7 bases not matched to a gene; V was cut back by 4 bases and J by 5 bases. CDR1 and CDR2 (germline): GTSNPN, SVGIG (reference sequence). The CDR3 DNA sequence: TGTGCCTGGACCGCGACAGGGAGAAATGAAAAACTGTTTTTT. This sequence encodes CAWTATGRNEKLFF.

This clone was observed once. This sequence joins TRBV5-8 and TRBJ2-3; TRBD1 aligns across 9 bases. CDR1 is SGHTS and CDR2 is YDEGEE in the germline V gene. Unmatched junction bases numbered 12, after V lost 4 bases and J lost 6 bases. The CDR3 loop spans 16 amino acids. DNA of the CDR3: TGTGCCAGCAGCGTGGGACAGGGCGGTTATGTGGATACGCAGTATTTT. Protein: CASSVGQGGYVDTQYF.

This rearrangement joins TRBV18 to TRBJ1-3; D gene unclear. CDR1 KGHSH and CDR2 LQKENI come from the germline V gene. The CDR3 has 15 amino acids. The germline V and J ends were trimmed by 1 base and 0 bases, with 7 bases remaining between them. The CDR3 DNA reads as TGTGCCAGCTCACCACAGTCTAACTCTGGAAACACCATATATTTT. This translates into CASSPQSNSGNTIYF.

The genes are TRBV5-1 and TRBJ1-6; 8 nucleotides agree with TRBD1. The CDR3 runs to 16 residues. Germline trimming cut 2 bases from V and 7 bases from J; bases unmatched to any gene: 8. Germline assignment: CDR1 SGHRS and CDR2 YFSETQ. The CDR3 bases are TGCGCCAGCAGCTTATCAAGGACAGGGCGCAATTCACCCCTCCACTTT. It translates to CASSLSRTGRNSPLHF.